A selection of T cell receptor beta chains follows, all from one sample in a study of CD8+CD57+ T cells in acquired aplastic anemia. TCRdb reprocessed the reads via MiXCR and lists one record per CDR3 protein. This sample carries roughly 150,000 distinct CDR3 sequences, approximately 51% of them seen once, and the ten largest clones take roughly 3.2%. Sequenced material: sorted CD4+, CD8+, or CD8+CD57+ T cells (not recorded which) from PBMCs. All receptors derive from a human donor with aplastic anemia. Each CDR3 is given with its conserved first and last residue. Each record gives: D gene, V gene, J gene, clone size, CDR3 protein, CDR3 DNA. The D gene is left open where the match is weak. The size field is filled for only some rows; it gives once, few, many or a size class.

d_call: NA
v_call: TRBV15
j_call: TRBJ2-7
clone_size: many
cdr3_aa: CATSRAPGVSSYEQYF
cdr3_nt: TGTGCCACCAGCAGGGCTCCCGGGGTGAGCTCCTACGAGCAGTACTTC

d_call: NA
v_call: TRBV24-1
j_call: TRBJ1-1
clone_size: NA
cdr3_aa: CATSLGGTEAFF
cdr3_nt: TGTGCCACCAGCTTGGGGGGCACTGAAGCTTTCTTT

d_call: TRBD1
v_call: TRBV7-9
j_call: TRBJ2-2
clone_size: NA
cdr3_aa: CASRIGTGGYTGELFF
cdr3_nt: TGTGCCAGCAGAATAGGAACAGGGGGCTACACCGGGGAGCTGTTTTTT

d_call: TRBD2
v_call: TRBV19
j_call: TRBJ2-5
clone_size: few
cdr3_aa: CASSIGTSGKETQYF
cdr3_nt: TGTGCCAGTAGTATCGGGACTAGCGGGAAGGAGACCCAGTACTTC

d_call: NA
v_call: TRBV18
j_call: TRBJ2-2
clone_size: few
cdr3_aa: CASSPDTNTGELFF
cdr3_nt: TGTGCCAGCTCACCGGACACGAACACCGGGGAGCTGTTTTTT

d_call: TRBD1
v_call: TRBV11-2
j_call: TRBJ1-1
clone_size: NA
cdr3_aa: CASRHPRTGKDTSTEAFF
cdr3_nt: TGTGCCAGCAGACACCCTCGGACAGGGAAGGATACGAGCACTGAAGCTTTCTTT

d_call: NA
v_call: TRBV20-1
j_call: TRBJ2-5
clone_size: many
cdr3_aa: CSARYYGMGSQETQYF
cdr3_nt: TGCAGTGCTAGATATTACGGGATGGGCAGTCAAGAGACCCAGTACTTC

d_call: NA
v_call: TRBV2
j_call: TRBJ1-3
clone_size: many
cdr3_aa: CASSEGSWRKGNTIYF
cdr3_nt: TGTGCCAGCAGTGAAGGATCTTGGCGAAAAGGAAACACCATATATTTT

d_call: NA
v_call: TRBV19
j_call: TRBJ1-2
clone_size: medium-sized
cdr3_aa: CASSGTYGYTF
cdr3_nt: TGTGCCAGTAGTGGAACTTATGGCTACACCTTC

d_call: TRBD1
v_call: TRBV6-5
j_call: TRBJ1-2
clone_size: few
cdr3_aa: CASSSPGQGRDGYTF
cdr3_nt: TGTGCCAGCAGTTCACCGGGACAGGGTCGAGATGGCTACACCTTC

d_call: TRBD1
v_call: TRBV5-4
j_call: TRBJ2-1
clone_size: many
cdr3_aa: CASSLSVPTGGGEQFF
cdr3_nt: TGTGCCAGCAGCTTGTCCGTCCCGACAGGGGGCGGTGAGCAGTTCTTC

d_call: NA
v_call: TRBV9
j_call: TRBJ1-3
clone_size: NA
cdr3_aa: CASSQSGNGNTIYF
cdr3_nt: TGTGCCAGCAGCCAGTCAGGAAATGGAAACACCATATATTTT

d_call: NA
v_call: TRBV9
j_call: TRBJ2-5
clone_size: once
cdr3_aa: CASSGLQGQGETQYF
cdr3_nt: TGTGCCAGCAGCGGGTTACAGGGTCAGGGGGAGACCCAGTACTTC

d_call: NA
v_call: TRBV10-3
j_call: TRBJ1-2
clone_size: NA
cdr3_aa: CAISAGQTHYGYTF
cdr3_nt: TGTGCCATCAGTGCCGGACAGACTCACTATGGCTACACCTTC

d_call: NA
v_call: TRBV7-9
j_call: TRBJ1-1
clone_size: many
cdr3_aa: CASSRDGNTEAFF
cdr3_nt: TGTGCCAGCAGTAGAGACGGGAACACTGAAGCTTTCTTT

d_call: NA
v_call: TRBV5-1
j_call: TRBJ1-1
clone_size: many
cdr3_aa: CASSTATEAFF
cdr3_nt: TGCGCCAGCAGCACAGCCACTGAAGCTTTCTTT

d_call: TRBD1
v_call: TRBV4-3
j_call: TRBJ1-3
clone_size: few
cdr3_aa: CASSQDRGQVGNTIYF
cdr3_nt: TGCGCCAGCAGCCAAGATAGAGGACAGGTCGGAAACACCATATATTTT

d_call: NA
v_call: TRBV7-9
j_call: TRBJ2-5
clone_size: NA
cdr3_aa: CASSGGQGPEETQYF
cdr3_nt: TGTGCCAGCAGCGGCGGGCAGGGCCCTGAAGAGACCCAGTACTTC

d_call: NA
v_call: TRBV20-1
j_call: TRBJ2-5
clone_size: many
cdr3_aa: CSASRLAQTQYF
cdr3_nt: TGCAGTGCTAGTCGGCTAGCCCAGACCCAGTACTTC

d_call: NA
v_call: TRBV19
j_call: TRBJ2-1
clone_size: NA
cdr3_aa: CASSQRTGQRNEQFF
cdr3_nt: TGTGCCAGTAGCCAGAGAACAGGGCAGAGGAATGAGCAGTTCTTC

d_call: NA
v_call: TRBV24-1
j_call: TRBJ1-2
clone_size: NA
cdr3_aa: CATSDSDKKGSGYTF
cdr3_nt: TGTGCCACCAGTGATTCAGACAAAAAAGGAAGTGGCTACACCTTC

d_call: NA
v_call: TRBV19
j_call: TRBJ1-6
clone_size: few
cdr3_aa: CASSTVGTTSPLHF
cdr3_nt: TGTGCCAGTAGTACCGTAGGGACAACTTCACCCCTCCACTTT

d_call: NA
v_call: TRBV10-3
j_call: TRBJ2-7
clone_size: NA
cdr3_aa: CASSPMIGEQYF
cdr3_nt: TGTGCCAGCAGCCCCATGATCGGGGAGCAGTACTTC

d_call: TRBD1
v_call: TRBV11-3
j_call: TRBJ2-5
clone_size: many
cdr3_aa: CASSSRDSGTQYF
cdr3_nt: TGTGCCAGCAGCTCCCGGGACAGCGGGACCCAGTACTTC

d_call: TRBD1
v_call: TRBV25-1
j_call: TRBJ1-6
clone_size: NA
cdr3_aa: CASSDRQGGSPLHF
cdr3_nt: TGTGCCAGCAGCGATCGACAGGGAGGTTCACCCCTCCACTTT

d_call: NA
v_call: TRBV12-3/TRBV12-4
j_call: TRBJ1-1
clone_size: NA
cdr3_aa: CASSLGFGAFF
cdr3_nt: TGTGCCAGCAGTTTGGGGTTCGGAGCTTTCTTT

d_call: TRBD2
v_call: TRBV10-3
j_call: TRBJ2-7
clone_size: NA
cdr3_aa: CAISILAGGTYEQYF
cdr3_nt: TGTGCCATCAGTATACTAGCGGGCGGTACCTACGAGCAGTACTTC

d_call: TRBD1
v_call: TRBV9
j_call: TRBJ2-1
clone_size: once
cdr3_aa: CASSAGQGASEQFF
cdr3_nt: TGTGCCAGCAGCGCGGGACAGGGGGCTAGTGAGCAGTTCTTC

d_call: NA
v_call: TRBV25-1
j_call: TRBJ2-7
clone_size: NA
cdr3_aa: CASSESRRDEQYF
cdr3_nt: TGTGCCAGCAGTGAATCGCGGAGGGACGAGCAGTACTTC

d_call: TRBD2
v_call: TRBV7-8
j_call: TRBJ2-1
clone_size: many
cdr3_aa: CASSFVGTTDNNEQFF
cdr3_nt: TGTGCCAGCAGCTTCGTTGGGACTACGGACAACAATGAGCAGTTCTTC

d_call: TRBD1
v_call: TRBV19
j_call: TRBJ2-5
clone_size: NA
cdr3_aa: CASSGRTGRLETQYF
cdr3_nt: TGTGCCAGTAGTGGGAGGACAGGGAGGCTAGAGACCCAGTACTTC

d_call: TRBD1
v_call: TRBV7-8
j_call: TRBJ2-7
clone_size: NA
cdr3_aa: CASSLSAGTGGFHEQYF
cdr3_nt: TGTGCCAGCAGCCTATCTGCCGGGACAGGGGGCTTCCACGAGCAGTACTTC

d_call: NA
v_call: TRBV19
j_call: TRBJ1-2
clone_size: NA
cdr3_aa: CASSLPGPYGYTF
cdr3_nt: TGTGCCAGTAGTCTCCCGGGTCCATATGGCTACACCTTC

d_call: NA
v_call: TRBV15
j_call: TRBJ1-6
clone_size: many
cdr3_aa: CATRSGNSPLHF
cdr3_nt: TGTGCCACCAGATCAGGGAATTCACCCCTCCACTTT

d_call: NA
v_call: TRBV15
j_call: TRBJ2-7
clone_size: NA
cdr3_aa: CATSRDRTASSYEQYF
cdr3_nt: TGTGCCACCAGCAGAGATCGGACAGCTAGCTCCTACGAGCAGTACTTC

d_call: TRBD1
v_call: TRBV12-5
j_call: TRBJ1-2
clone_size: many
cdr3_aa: CASGLQGASGYTF
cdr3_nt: TGTGCTAGTGGATTACAGGGGGCAAGTGGCTACACCTTC

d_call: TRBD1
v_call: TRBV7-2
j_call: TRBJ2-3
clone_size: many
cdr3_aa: CASSPRQGGSTDTQYF
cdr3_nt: TGTGCCAGCAGCCCGAGACAGGGGGGTAGCACAGATACGCAGTATTTT

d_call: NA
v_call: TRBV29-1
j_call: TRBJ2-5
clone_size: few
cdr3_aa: CSVEPIYNQGQGTQYF
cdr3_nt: TGCAGCGTTGAACCAATTTACAACCAGGGGCAGGGGACCCAGTACTTC

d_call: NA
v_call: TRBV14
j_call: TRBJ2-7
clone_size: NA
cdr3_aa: CASSQVGQIYEQYF
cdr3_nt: TGTGCCAGCAGCCAAGTAGGACAGATCTACGAGCAGTACTTC

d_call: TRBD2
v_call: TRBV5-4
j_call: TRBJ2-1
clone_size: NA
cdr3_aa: CASSLVVGGAREQFF
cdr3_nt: TGTGCCAGCAGCTTGGTAGTCGGGGGGGCTCGGGAGCAGTTCTTC

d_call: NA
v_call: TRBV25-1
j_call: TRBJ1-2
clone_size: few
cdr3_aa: CASSEYLHYGYTF
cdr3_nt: TGTGCCAGCAGTGAATATCTCCACTATGGCTACACCTTC

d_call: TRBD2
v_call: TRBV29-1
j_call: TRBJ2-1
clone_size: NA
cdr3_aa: CSARAGANNEQFF
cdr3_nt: TGCAGCGCAAGAGCGGGGGCGAACAATGAGCAGTTCTTC

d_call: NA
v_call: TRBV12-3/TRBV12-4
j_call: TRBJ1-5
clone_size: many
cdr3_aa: CASSPPESQRTDQPQHF
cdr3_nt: TGTGCCAGCAGCCCGCCGGAGTCCCAACGCACCGATCAGCCCCAGCATTTT

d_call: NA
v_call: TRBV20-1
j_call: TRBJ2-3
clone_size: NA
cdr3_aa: CSARGTASTDTQYF
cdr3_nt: TGCAGTGCTAGAGGTACGGCTAGCACAGATACGCAGTATTTT

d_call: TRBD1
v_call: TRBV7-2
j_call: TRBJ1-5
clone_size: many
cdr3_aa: CASSLGGQGNQPQHF
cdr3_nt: TGTGCCAGCAGCTTGGGGGGACAGGGCAATCAGCCCCAGCATTTT

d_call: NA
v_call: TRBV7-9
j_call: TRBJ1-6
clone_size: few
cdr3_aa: CASSLSGDSPLHF
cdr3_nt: TGTGCCAGCAGCTTATCGGGGGATTCACCCCTCCACTTT

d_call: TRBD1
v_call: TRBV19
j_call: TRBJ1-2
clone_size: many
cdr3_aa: CASSMGDRVGGYTF
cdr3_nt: TGTGCCAGTAGTATGGGAGACAGGGTCGGTGGCTACACCTTC

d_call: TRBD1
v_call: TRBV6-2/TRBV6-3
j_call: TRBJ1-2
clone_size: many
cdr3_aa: CASSAGWTGGGYTF
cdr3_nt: TGTGCCAGCAGTGCGGGCTGGACAGGGGGAGGCTACACCTTC